The clone carrying this T cell receptor beta chain has just one count. Profiled with immunoSEQ multiplex PCR; TCRdb holds only in-frame clones, not every one. The sample includes 38,000 or so clones, approximately 84% seen only once; the top ten take over 2.5%. This sample's time point: peripheral blood 6 weeks after treatment start. The V and J ends lost 5 bases and 3 bases, in that order; junction bases with no gene match: 5. CDR3 length: 15 amino acids. CDR1 and CDR2 from the germline V gene are LNHNV and YYDKDF (reference sequence). The data derive from a study of PD-L1 blockade in urothelial cancer. Overall study context: The study recovered a median of around 150,000 T cells per blood sample.

The receptor comes from a man aged 70 or older with urothelial cancer. The source was PBMCs, collected around atezolizumab (anti-PD-L1) treatment. The chain has TRBV15 and TRBJ2-5; 11 bases align to TRBD1. The CDR3, as DNA: TGTGCCACCAGCGGGACAGGGGGAACTGAAGAGACCCAGTACTTC. Protein product: CATSGTGGTEETQYF.